Listed below are T cell receptor beta chains from one sample, sequenced in a study of T cell responses to AZD1222 COVID-19 vaccine. Produced via immunoSEQ multiplex PCR; TCRdb's table is partial and in-frame only. The sample has about 120,000 clones; roughly 84% are singletons. Sequences were derived from peripheral blood, sampled on day 0 of AZD1222 vaccination. These receptors were collected from an adult in good health. Both conserved end residues are part of each CDR3. D genes are given only for firm matches. Clone size is not always given. Where it is, it says once, few, many or a class for expanded clones.

CDR3,DNA,J,length,size,V,D
CASSGTGANSGANVLTF,TGCGCCAGCAGCGGAACAGGGGCGAACTCTGGGGCCAACGTCCTGACTTTC,TRBJ2-6,17,-,TRBV5-1,TRBD1
CARQWDNEKLFF,TGTGCCAGACAATGGGATAATGAAAAACTGTTTTTT,TRBJ1-4,12,-,TRBV19,-
CASSAHLGGNTIYF,TGTGCCAGCAGCGCCCATCTGGGAGGAAACACCATATATTTT,TRBJ1-3,14,-,TRBV21-1,-
CATSAGPAEASPLHF,TGTGCCACCAGTGCGGGTCCTGCTGAAGCTTCACCCCTCCACTTT,TRBJ1-6,15,-,TRBV24-1,-
CASSLTIEARYHNEQFF,TGCGCCAGCAGCTTGACTATCGAGGCCAGATACCACAATGAGCAGTTCTTC,TRBJ2-1,17,-,TRBV5-1,-
CASSLWGEGSYEQYF,TGTGCCAGCAGCCTCTGGGGAGAGGGATCCTACGAGCAGTACTTC,TRBJ2-7,15,once,TRBV7-3,-
CASSSLFSNQPQHF,TGTGCCAGCAGTTCCCTATTTAGCAATCAGCCCCAGCATTTT,TRBJ1-5,14,-,TRBV27,-
CATSDPGLAGGPDEQFF,TGTGCCACCAGTGACCCCGGACTAGCGGGAGGGCCCGATGAGCAGTTCTTC,TRBJ2-1,17,-,TRBV24-1,TRBD2
CASRPTGSYGYTF,TGCGCCAGCAGGCCGACAGGGTCCTATGGCTACACCTTC,TRBJ1-2,13,-,TRBV4-1,TRBD1
CASGGQVVEQYF,TGTGCCAGCGGGGGACAGGTGGTGGAGCAGTACTTC,TRBJ2-7,12,-,TRBV6-5,TRBD1
CASSTGTGFSYEQYF,TGTGCCAGCAGCACCGGGACAGGGTTCTCCTACGAGCAGTACTTC,TRBJ2-7,15,-,TRBV21-1,-
CASSETSGRFYEQYF,TGTGCCAGCAGTGAGACTAGCGGGAGGTTCTACGAGCAGTACTTC,TRBJ2-7,15,-,TRBV27,TRBD2
CASSLRQVNSPLHF,TGTGCCAGCAGCCTTCGACAGGTTAATTCACCCCTCCACTTT,TRBJ1-6,14,once,TRBV11-2,-
CASSQDTAGTVSCIQYF,TGTGCCAGCAGCCAAGATACCGCCGGGACAGTGTCTTGCATTCAGTACTTC,TRBJ2-4,17,-,TRBV3-1/TRBV3-2,TRBD1
CASSQEGLAGGYEQYF,TGTGCCAGCAGCCAGGAGGGACTAGCGGGAGGGTACGAGCAGTACTTC,TRBJ2-7,16,-,TRBV4-2,TRBD2
CASSLWGGRGYSNQPQHF,TGTGCCAGCAGTTTATGGGGAGGGAGGGGGTATAGCAATCAGCCCCAGCATTTT,TRBJ1-5,18,few,TRBV27,-
CASSRLALFNSPLHF,TGTGCCAGCAGCCGGTTGGCCCTATTTAATTCACCCCTCCACTTT,TRBJ1-6,15,-,TRBV11-2,-
CASSPYSGRLYNEQFF,TGCGCCAGCAGCCCCTATAGCGGGAGACTCTACAATGAGCAGTTCTTC,TRBJ2-1,16,-,TRBV4-3,TRBD2
CASSFSGEGPGELFF,TGTGCCAGCAGCTTTTCGGGAGAAGGTCCCGGGGAGCTGTTTTTT,TRBJ2-2,15,-,TRBV5-4,-
CASSQRDRGSYGYTF,TGTGCCAGCAGCCAAAGGGACAGGGGGAGCTATGGCTACACCTTC,TRBJ1-2,15,-,TRBV27,TRBD1
CAISPGTSGGYTSEQFF,TGTGCCATCAGCCCCGGGACTAGCGGGGGCTACACAAGTGAGCAGTTCTTC,TRBJ2-1,17,-,TRBV10-3,TRBD2
CARSLAGPWGGELFF,TGCGCCCGCAGCTTGGCCGGGCCCTGGGGGGGGGAGCTGTTTTTT,TRBJ2-2,15,-,TRBV5-1,-
CASSSRTGGPYGYTF,TGTGCCAGCAGCTCCCGGACGGGAGGCCCCTATGGCTACACCTTC,TRBJ1-2,15,-,TRBV7-3,-
CASSSFLSGNTIYF,TGTGCCAGCAGTAGTTTTCTCTCTGGAAACACCATATATTTT,TRBJ1-3,14,-,TRBV7-9,-
CASSAGGPYTEAFF,TGTGCCAGCAGCGCAGGGGGACCATACACTGAAGCTTTCTTT,TRBJ1-1,14,-,TRBV28,TRBD1
CASSPRGSYEQYF,TGTGCCAGCTCACCCCGGGGCTCCTACGAGCAGTACTTC,TRBJ2-7,13,once,TRBV18,-
CASSMGQTNYGYTF,TGTGCCAGCAGTATGGGACAGACTAACTATGGCTACACCTTC,TRBJ1-2,14,-,TRBV28,TRBD1
CASSLAEGSGANVLTF,TGCGCCAGCAGCTTGGCCGAGGGGTCTGGGGCCAACGTCCTGACTTTC,TRBJ2-6,16,-,TRBV5-1,-
CASSLRGPYEQYF,TGTGCCAGCAGTTTGCGAGGCCCCTACGAGCAGTACTTC,TRBJ2-7,13,once,TRBV27,-
CASSPVPLTYEQYF,TGTGCCAGCAGCCCGGTCCCCTTGACTTACGAGCAGTACTTC,TRBJ2-7,14,-,TRBV5-4,-
CASSFDLTKSYEQYF,TGTGCCAGCAGCTTCGACCTAACGAAGTCCTACGAGCAGTACTTC,TRBJ2-7,15,-,TRBV11-1,-
CASSSRTTTSGGSYEQYF,TGTGCCAGCAGCTCTCGCACCACGACTAGCGGGGGTTCCTACGAGCAGTACTTC,TRBJ2-7,18,-,TRBV7-6,TRBD2
CASQQGALTDTQYF,TGTGCCAGCCAACAGGGGGCATTGACAGATACGCAGTATTTT,TRBJ2-3,14,-,TRBV7-8,TRBD1
CASSLPMPGYTDTQYF,TGTGCCAGCAGTTTACCCATGCCCGGGTACACAGATACGCAGTATTTT,TRBJ2-3,16,-,TRBV28,-
CASSLVEGGELFF,TGTGCCAGCAGCTTGGTGGAAGGCGGGGAGCTGTTTTTT,TRBJ2-2,13,-,TRBV7-9,-
CASSLAVNTIYF,TGCGCCAGCAGCTTGGCCGTCAACACCATATATTTT,TRBJ1-3,12,-,TRBV5-1,-
CASSFWGQGDSDEQFF,TGCGCCAGCAGCTTCTGGGGACAGGGAGATTCGGATGAGCAGTTCTTC,TRBJ2-1,16,-,TRBV5-1,TRBD1
CAWSVGAGEGNEQFF,TGTGCCTGGAGTGTAGGAGCGGGAGAGGGGAATGAGCAGTTCTTC,TRBJ2-1,15,once,TRBV30,TRBD2
CASSLAGRASGRGNIQYF,TGTGCCAGCAGCTTAGCGGGGAGGGCTAGCGGGAGGGGGAACATTCAGTACTTC,TRBJ2-4,18,-,TRBV7-8,TRBD2
CASSFRQGGSYEQYF,TGTGCCAGCAGCTTTCGACAGGGTGGTTCCTACGAGCAGTACTTC,TRBJ2-7,15,once,TRBV11-2,TRBD1
CARSNPWGTNEKLFF,TGTGCCAGAAGCAACCCTTGGGGAACTAATGAAAAACTGTTTTTT,TRBJ1-4,15,-,TRBV5-3,-
CASSFLTSRYEQYF,TGTGCCAGCAGCTTCCTGACTAGCCGGTACGAGCAGTACTTC,TRBJ2-7,14,few,TRBV11-2,TRBD2
CASSLSREGGSYEQYF,TGCGCCAGCAGCTTATCGAGGGAAGGAGGGTCCTACGAGCAGTACTTC,TRBJ2-7,16,-,TRBV5-1,-
CASSLQGLNTEAFF,TGTGCCAGTAGTTTGCAGGGGCTGAACACTGAAGCTTTCTTT,TRBJ1-1,14,-,TRBV19,-
CASSGEGTVDKSYEQYF,TGCGCCAGCAGCGGGGAGGGGACAGTTGATAAATCCTACGAGCAGTACTTC,TRBJ2-7,17,-,TRBV5-1,-
CASSPSYVQETQYF,TGTGCCAGCAGCCCCAGCTACGTCCAAGAGACCCAGTACTTC,TRBJ2-5,14,-,TRBV7-3,-
CASSQPLRARGANVLTF,TGCGCCAGCAGCCAACCCCTTCGGGCGCGGGGGGCCAACGTCCTGACTTTC,TRBJ2-6,17,-,TRBV4-1,-
CASSLDVGGRMYF,TGCGCCAGCAGCTTGGACGTCGGGGGGCGAATGTACTTC,TRBJ2-7,13,-,TRBV5-1,-
CASSLNGQWEQYF,TGTGCCAGCAGCTTAAATGGTCAGTGGGAGCAGTACTTC,TRBJ2-7,13,-,TRBV11-3,-
CASSTEGGNTIYF,TGTGCCAGTAGTACCGAGGGGGGAAACACCATATATTTT,TRBJ1-3,13,-,TRBV19,-
CASSQFRTFNPKETQYF,TGTGCCAGCAGCCAATTCAGGACTTTCAACCCTAAAGAGACCCAGTACTTC,TRBJ2-5,17,-,TRBV5-6,-
CASSSGSYGYTF,TGTGCCAGCAGTTCCGGTAGCTATGGCTACACCTTC,TRBJ1-2,12,-,TRBV28,-
CSVGLDRGGPNYGYTF,TGCAGCGTAGGCCTCGACAGGGGTGGACCCAACTATGGCTACACCTTC,TRBJ1-2,16,-,TRBV29-1,TRBD1
CASSASPGWGTEAFF,TGTGCCAGCAGCGCTTCACCGGGGTGGGGGACTGAAGCTTTCTTT,TRBJ1-1,15,-,TRBV7-9,-
CASSNPGQNTEAFF,TGTGCCAGCAGCAATCCGGGACAGAACACTGAAGCTTTCTTT,TRBJ1-1,14,-,TRBV5-6,-
CASSPTAGSGTEAFF,TGTGCCAGCTCACCTACTGCAGGGTCAGGCACTGAAGCTTTCTTT,TRBJ1-1,15,-,TRBV18,-
CASSLYGQFSYEQYF,TGCGCCAGCAGCCTTTACGGACAGTTCTCCTACGAGCAGTACTTC,TRBJ2-7,15,-,TRBV5-1,-